One and the same sample provided the 19 T cell receptor beta chains below, sequenced in a study of T cells in Graves' hyperthyroidism and ophthalmopathy. RNA transcripts served as the template for amplifying TCR beta CDR3 regions. With the HTBI primer set, the TCR CDR3 went through a first round of RT-PCR. TCRdb re-analysed the multiplex PCR reads in MiXCR, keeping a single row per CDR3 protein. Among approximately 150,000 distinct CDR3 sequences listed, roughly 10% were seen once. The sequenced sample consisted of blood. Receptors originate from a young woman with Graves' hyperthyroidism that later progressed to Graves' ophthalmopathy.

This clonotype came up many times. The CDR3 DNA follows: TGTGCCTGGAGTGTGGGGGGTGGCTACACCTTC. Amino acid sequence: CAWSVGGGYTF. This chain joins TRBV30 and TRBJ1-2; perhaps TRBD1 as D (5 bases). Trimming left V 0 bases short and J 7 bases short, with 6 bases between. The germline gives CDR1 GTSNPN, CDR2 SVGIG (reference sequence). The CDR3 is 11 amino acids. The full variable domain, rest sourced from reference TRBV30 and TRBJ1-2, is SQTIHQWPATLVQPVGSPLSLECTVEGTSNPNLYWYRQAAGRGLQLLFYSVGIGQISSEVPQNLSASRPQDRQFILSSKKLLLSDSGFYLCAWSVGGGYTFGSGTRLTVV.

Comments on this clonotype: This may arise from a read error, as a much more abundant clone is one base away. The rearrangement links TRBV7-8 to TRBJ2-3, with a possible D match to TRBD2 (7 bases). CDR1 and CDR2 (germline): SGHVS, FQNEAQ. V lost 3 bases, J lost 3 bases, and 13 bases lay in between. This CDR3 region has 15 residues. CDR3 sequence: CASSLGGGLTDTQYF. CDR3 nucleotides: TGTGCCAGCAGCTTGGGGGGGGGCTTGACAGATACGCAGTATTTT.

The chain couples TRBV6-6 to TRBJ1-6; D may be TRBD1 (6 bases). Germline CDR1 MNHNY, CDR2 SVGAGI (reference sequence). The CDR3 consists of 19 residues. V was trimmed by 0 bases and J by 5 bases, leaving 20 bases between them. The CDR3 DNA reads as TGTGCCAGCAGTTACTCGACGCATTGGGCAGGGGAAAATAATTCACCCCTCCACTTT. Translated, it gives CASSYSTHWAGENNSPLHF.

This clonotype was recorded many times. CDR3 in DNA: TGTGCCAGCAGTGTCGGGGGGCTCACAGATACGCAGTATTTT. This encodes CASSVGGLTDTQYF. This chain uses TRBV6-4 with TRBJ2-3; weak D call: TRBD2 (7 bases). The V gene lost 4 bases and the J gene lost 2 bases, with 10 bases spanning the gap. CDR3 length: 14 amino acids. Germline CDR1 is MRHNA and CDR2 is SNTAGT.

This clonotype was counted at least ten times. V is TRBV30 and J is TRBJ1-5, with unresolved D. Germline loops: CDR1 GTSNPN, CDR2 SVGIG (reference sequence). Trimming pared 3 bases from V and 3 bases from J, leaving 9 bases between. The CDR3 runs 13 residues. CDR3 nucleotides: TGTGCCTGGAGCTCTGCTCACAATCAGCCCCAGCATTTT. This gives the protein CAWSSAHNQPQHF.

There are many counts of this clonotype. The chain is built from TRBV7-8 and TRBJ2-5; D may be TRBD1 (5 bases). V lost 1 base and J 5 bases, leaving 8 bases between the germline ends. CDR3 size: 13 residues. Germline loops: CDR1 SGHVS, CDR2 FQNEAQ. The CDR3 nucleotides are TGTGCCAGCAGCTTAGGATCAGGGGAGACCCAGTACTTC. It is translated as CASSLGSGETQYF. The full variable domain, with the rest looked up from reference TRBV7-8 and TRBJ2-5, is GAGVSQSPRYKVAKRGQDVALRCDPISGHVSLFWYQQALGQGPEFLTYFQNEAQLDKSGLPSDRFFAERPEGSVSTLKIQRTQQEDSAVYLCASSLGSGETQYFGPGTRLLVL.

In its sample, this clonotype was seen many times. The chain carries TRBV7-8 and TRBJ2-2; tentative D call: TRBD2 (5 bases). V was clipped by 1 base and J by 2 bases, with 14 bases between them. There are 17 residues in the CDR3. Germline V CDR1 and CDR2: SGHVS, FQNEAQ. CDR3 DNA sequence: TGTGCCAGCAGCTTAGTTGGTAGGACTCTCAACACCGGGGAGCTGTTTTTT. This gives the protein CASSLVGRTLNTGELFF.

The chain employs TRBV13 and TRBJ2-1; D perhaps matches TRBD2 (7 bases). The CDR3 contains 17 residues. Trimming took 4 bases from V and 7 from J, leaving 23 bases between them. Germline V gene lookup returns CDR1 PRHDT and CDR2 FYEKMQ (reference sequence). The CDR3, as DNA: TGTGCCAGCAGCTCCACCGAGGGGGGACTACATACAAATGAGCAGTTCTTC. It encodes CASSSTEGGLHTNEQFF.

The V and J genes are TRBV10-3 and TRBJ1-3; no reliable D call. V was cut by 3 bases and J by 7 bases, with 7 bases left in between. CDR1 and CDR2 from the germline V gene are ENHRY and SYGVKD. The CDR3 has 12 residues. In DNA, the CDR3 is TGTGCCATCAGTGAAAGTGGGAACACCATATATTTT. It specifies CAISESGNTIYF.

The table lists this clonotype with many counts. The chain is built from TRBV7-9 and TRBJ2-7; D remains ambiguous. Trimming left V 6 bases short and J 1 base short, with 7 bases between. Germline V lookup: CDR1 SEHNR, CDR2 FQNEAQ (reference sequence). The CDR3 contains 12 residues. CDR3 sequence (DNA): TGTGCCAGCAGGGACGGATCCTACGAGCAGTACTTC. As protein: CASRDGSYEQYF.

In this sample, this clonotype turned up a few times. This chain uses TRBV19 with TRBJ2-7; 7 bases fit TRBD2. With 10 bases clipped from V and 1 base from J, the junction kept 7 bases outside the gene matches. This CDR3 has 13 amino acids. Looked up from germline, CDR1 is LNHDA and CDR2 is SQIVND (reference sequence). The CDR3 protein is CATNGRESYEQYF. As DNA, the CDR3 is TGTGCCACTAACGGGCGGGAGTCCTACGAGCAGTACTTC.

This clonotype was detected many times. The chain has TRBV2 and TRBJ2-6; D is ambiguous. Germline CDR1 reads SNHLY; CDR2 reads FYNNEI. The CDR3 spans 13 residues. The V gene lost 11 bases and the J gene lost 0 bases, with 8 bases spanning the gap. The CDR3 region is CAGSYSGANVLTF. The CDR3 DNA follows: TGTGCCGGATCCTACTCTGGGGCCAACGTCCTGACTTTC.

This clonotype was seen at least ten times. The V gene is TRBV20-1, the J gene TRBJ1-6; no clear D. Germline lookup yields CDR1 DFQATT and CDR2 SNEGSKA (reference sequence). Trimming removed 7 bases at V and 6 bases at J, with 7 bases between. This CDR3 comprises 11 residues. The chain's CDR3 is CSVGLNSPLHF. CDR3 coding DNA: TGCAGTGTAGGCCTTAATTCACCCCTCCACTTT.

This clonotype has ten or more counts. The chain uses TRBV7-9 and TRBJ2-7; D is possibly TRBD2 (6 bases). The length of the CDR3 is 17 residues. CDR1 is SEHNR and CDR2 is FQNEAQ in the germline V gene (reference sequence). The V and J ends lost 0 bases and 0 bases respectively, with 15 bases between them. The CDR3 region is CASSLARWGVPSYEQYF. The DNA of the CDR3 is TGTGCCAGCAGCTTAGCGAGGTGGGGGGTCCCCTCCTACGAGCAGTACTTC. Filled out from reference TRBV7-9 and TRBJ2-7, the complete variable domain reads DTGVSQNPRHKITKRGQNVTFRCDPISEHNRLYWYRQTLGQGPEFLTYFQNEAQLEKSRLLSDRFSAERPKGSFSTLEIQRTEQGDSAMYLCASSLARWGVPSYEQYFGPGTRLTVT.

This clonotype was counted between two and nine times. The V and J genes are TRBV19 and TRBJ2-6, with a possible D match to TRBD2 (6 bases). This CDR3 is 15 amino acids long. Per the germline V gene, CDR1 is LNHDA and CDR2 is SQIVND (reference sequence). Trimming cost V 7 bases and J 0 bases, with 10 bases left between them. The CDR3 nucleotides read TGTGCCAGTAATGGCGGGGTCTCTGGGGCCAACGTCCTGACTTTC. It translates to CASNGGVSGANVLTF.

This clonotype was recorded at least ten times. V usage is TRBV7-8 and J usage is TRBJ1-5, with TRBD1 matching over 10 bases. From germline, CDR1 is SGHVS and CDR2 FQNEAQ. There are 17 residues in the CDR3. V dropped 2 bases and J dropped 7; count of bases not matched to a gene: 11. Here the CDR3 reads CASSLNVDRGQGQPQHF. CDR3 nucleotide sequence: TGTGCCAGCAGCTTAAATGTAGACAGGGGGCAGGGACAGCCCCAGCATTTT.

This clonotype was counted many times. The gene calls are TRBV6-1 and TRBJ2-7; D is undetermined. The CDR3 length is 13 residues. The V end lost 5 bases, the J end lost 4 bases, and 12 bases lay between the germline ends. Looked up from germline, CDR1 is MNHNS and CDR2 is SASEGT. The CDR3 DNA sequence: TGTGCCAGCAGTCTAAATGGGGAATACGAGCAGTACTTC. Protein sequence: CASSLNGEYEQYF.

In its sample, this clonotype was seen many times. The rearrangement links TRBV7-9 to TRBJ1-1; tentatively, D is TRBD1 (5 bases). CDR3 length: 19 amino acids. V shed 5 bases and J shed 4 bases, with 29 bases lying between them. Germline CDR1 reads SEHNR; CDR2 reads FQNEAQ (reference sequence). The CDR3 DNA sequence: TGTGCCAGCAGCCCACTTCGCACCTCAATACAGGTCCCGGGCACTGAAGCTTTCTTT. Its protein is CASSPLRTSIQVPGTEAFF.

At least ten counts were recorded for this clonotype. The J gene is TRBJ2-7, the V gene TRBV7-9, with D possibly TRBD2 on 6 matching bases. This CDR3 contains 14 residues. V was cut by 5 bases and J by 2 bases, with 13 bases left in between. Germline V lookup: CDR1 SEHNR, CDR2 FQNEAQ (reference sequence). In nucleotides, the CDR3 is TGTGCCAGCAGCCCCCGGGACTCCACCTACGAGCAGTACTTC. It is translated as CASSPRDSTYEQYF.